The 5 T cell receptor beta chains in this list originate from one sample, sequenced in a study of OX40 agonist ivuxolimab in advanced cancers. The assay was immunoSEQ multiplex PCR, and TCRdb's table has in-frame clones only and misses some. This table holds over 45,000 clones, about 88% found once. The sequencing used CD4+ or CD8+ T cells sorted from blood, collected in a trial of the OX40 agonist ivuxolimab. The receptors come from an adult with an advanced solid tumor such as melanoma, head and neck, liver or kidney cancer.

This clone has a single count. The V and J genes are TRBV9 and TRBJ2-1; a weak D match, TRBD2 (5 bases). V shed 0 bases and J shed 7 bases, with 8 bases lying between them. Per the germline V gene, CDR1 is SGDLS and CDR2 is YYNGEE. The CDR3 has 13 residues. CDR3 sequence reads: CASSVAPGNEQFF. CDR3 DNA: TGTGCCAGCAGCGTAGCGCCGGGGAATGAGCAGTTCTTC.

The genes are TRBV12-5 and TRBJ2-3; D is unresolved. Germline loops: CDR1 LGHNT, CDR2 FRNRAP. Trimming removed 2 bases from V and 2 bases from J, with 5 bases in between. The length of the CDR3 is 13 residues. The CDR3, as DNA: TGTGCTAGTGGTTTGAGTAACACAGATACGCAGTATTTT. This encodes CASGLSNTDTQYF.

V usage is TRBV1 and J usage is TRBJ1-4; TRBD1, as called in the table, went unchecked against the DNA. TRBV1 is designated a pseudogene. The CDR3 loop spans 15 amino acids. Here the CDR3 reads CTSSQRDRSNEKLFF. CDR3 bases: TGCACCAGCAGTCAGAGGGACAGATCGAATGAAAAACTGTTTTTT.

CDR3 bases: TGCGCCAGCGGAGAGAAAGCCAAAAACATTCAGTACTTC. As protein: CASGEKAKNIQYF. The V gene is TRBV10-1, the J gene TRBJ2-4; no reliable D call. The ends were cut back, 8 bases at V and 0 bases at J, with 8 bases in the middle. The CDR3 is made up of 13 amino acids. The germline V gene encodes CDR1 WNHNN and CDR2 SYGVQD (reference sequence).

The chain couples TRBV6-5 to TRBJ1-5; no reliable D call. Trimming cost V 2 bases and J 7 bases, with 6 bases left between them. The CDR3 contains 12 residues. Germline V CDR1 and CDR2: MNHEY, SVGAGI. CDR3 region: CASSYEGQPQHF. The CDR3 nucleotides read TGTGCCAGCAGTTACGAGGGACAGCCCCAGCATTTT.